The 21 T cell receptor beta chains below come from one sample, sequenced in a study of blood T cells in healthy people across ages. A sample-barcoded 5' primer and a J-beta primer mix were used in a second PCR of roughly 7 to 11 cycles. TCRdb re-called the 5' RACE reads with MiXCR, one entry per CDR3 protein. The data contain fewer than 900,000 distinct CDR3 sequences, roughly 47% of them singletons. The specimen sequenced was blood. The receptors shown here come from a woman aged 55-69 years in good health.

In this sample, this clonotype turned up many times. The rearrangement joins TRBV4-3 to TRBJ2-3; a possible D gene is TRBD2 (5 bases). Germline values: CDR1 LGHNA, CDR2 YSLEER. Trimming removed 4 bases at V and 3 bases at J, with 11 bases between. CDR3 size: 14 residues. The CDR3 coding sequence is TGCGCCAGCAGCCGCCTAGCCGGGACAGATACGCAGTATTTT. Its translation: CASSRLAGTDTQYF.

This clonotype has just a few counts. CDR3 coding DNA: TGTGCCAGCAGCCAAAGGCTACAGCAATCAATTAACTATGGCTACACCTTC. As protein: CASSQRLQQSINYGYTF. The chain combines TRBV4-2 with TRBJ1-2, with D unresolved. V was cut by 2 bases and J by 1 base, with 17 bases left in between. The CDR3 contains 17 residues. Germline CDR1 is LGHNA and CDR2 is YNFKEQ.

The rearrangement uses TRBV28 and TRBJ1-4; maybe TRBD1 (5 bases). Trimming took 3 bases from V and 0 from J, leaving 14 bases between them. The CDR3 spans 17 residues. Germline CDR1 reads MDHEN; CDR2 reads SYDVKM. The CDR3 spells CASSFGHRIATNEKLFF. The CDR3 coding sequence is TGTGCCAGCAGTTTTGGACACCGAATTGCAACTAATGAAAAACTGTTTTTT.

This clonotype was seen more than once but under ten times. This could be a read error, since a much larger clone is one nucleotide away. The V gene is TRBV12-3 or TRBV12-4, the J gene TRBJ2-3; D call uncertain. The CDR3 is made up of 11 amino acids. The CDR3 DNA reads TGTGCCATCAGTTCCTGGGATACGCAGTATTTT. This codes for CAISSWDTQYF.

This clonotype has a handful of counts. CDR3 DNA: TGTGCCAGCAGTGAAAGAAGGGACTCCTACGAGCAGTACTTC. Protein: CASSERRDSYEQYF. This chain joins TRBV6-1 and TRBJ2-7; no clear D. Germline CDR1 is MNHNS and CDR2 is SASEGT. Trimming removed 2 bases at V and 0 bases at J, with 8 bases between. The CDR3 extends over 14 amino acids.

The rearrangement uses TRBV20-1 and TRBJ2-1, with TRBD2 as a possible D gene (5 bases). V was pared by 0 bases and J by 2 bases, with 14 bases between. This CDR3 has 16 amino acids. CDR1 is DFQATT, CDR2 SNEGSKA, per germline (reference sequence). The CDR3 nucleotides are TGCAGTGCTAGAGACCCGAGCGGCCCGCCCTACAATGAGCAGTTCTTC. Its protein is CSARDPSGPPYNEQFF.

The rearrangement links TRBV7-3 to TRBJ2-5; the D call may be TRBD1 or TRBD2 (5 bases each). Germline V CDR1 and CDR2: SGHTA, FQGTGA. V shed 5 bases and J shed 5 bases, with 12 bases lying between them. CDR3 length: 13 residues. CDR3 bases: TGTGCCAGCAGCGAGGGGTTCTGGGAGACCCAGTACTTC. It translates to CASSEGFWETQYF.

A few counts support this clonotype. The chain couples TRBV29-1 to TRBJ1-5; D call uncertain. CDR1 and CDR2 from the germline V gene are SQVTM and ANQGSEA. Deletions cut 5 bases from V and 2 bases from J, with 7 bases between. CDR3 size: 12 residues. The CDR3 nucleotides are TGCAGCGTTAGCGACGGCAATCAGCCCCAGCATTTT. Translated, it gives CSVSDGNQPQHF.

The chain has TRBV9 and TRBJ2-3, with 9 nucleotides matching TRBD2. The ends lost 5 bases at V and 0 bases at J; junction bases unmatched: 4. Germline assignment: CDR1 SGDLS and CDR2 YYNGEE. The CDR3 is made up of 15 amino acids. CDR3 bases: TGTGCCAGCAGTGCTACTAGCGGGAGCACAGATACGCAGTATTTT. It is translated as CASSATSGSTDTQYF.

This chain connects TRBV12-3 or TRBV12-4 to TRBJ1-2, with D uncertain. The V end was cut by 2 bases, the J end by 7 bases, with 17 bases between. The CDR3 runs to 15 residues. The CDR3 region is CASSLIGALSGGYTF. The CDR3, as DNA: TGTGCCAGCAGTTTAATCGGCGCCCTCTCTGGTGGCTACACCTTC.

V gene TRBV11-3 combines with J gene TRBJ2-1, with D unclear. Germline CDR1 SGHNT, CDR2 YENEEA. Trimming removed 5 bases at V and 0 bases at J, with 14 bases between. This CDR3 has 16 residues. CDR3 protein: CASSPNTNPSYNEQFF. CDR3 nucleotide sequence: TGTGCCAGCAGCCCTAACACGAACCCCTCCTACAATGAGCAGTTCTTC.

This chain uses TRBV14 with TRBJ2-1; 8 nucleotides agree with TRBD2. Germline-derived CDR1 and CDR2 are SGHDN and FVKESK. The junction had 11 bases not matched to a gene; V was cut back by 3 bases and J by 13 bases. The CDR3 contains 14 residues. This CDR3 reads CASSQRTSPSPQFF. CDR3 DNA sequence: TGTGCCAGCAGCCAGCGGACTAGCCCGAGTCCCCAGTTCTTC.

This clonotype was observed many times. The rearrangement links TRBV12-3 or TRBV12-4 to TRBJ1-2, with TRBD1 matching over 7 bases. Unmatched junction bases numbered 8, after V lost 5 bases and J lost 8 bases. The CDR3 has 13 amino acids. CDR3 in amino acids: CASSPGTARGYTF. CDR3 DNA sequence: TGTGCCAGCAGTCCTGGGACAGCCCGGGGCTACACCTTC.

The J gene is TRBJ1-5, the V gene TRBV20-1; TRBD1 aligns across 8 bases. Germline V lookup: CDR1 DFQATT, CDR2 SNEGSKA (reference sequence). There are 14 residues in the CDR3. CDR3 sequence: CSGGGQGGNQPQHF. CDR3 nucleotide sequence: TGCAGCGGGGGTGGACAGGGCGGCAATCAGCCCCAGCATTTT.

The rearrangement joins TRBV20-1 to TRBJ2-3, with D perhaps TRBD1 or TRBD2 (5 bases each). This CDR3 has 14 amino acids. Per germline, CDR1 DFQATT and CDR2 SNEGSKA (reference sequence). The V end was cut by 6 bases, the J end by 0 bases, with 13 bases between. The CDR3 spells CSARDQISTDTQYF. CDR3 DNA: TGCAGTGCCCGGGACCAGATAAGCACAGATACGCAGTATTTT.

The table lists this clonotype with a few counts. The CDR3: CSARSETEETQYF. As DNA, the CDR3 is TGCAGTGCTAGATCGGAGACCGAAGAGACCCAGTACTTC. This rearrangement joins TRBV20-1 to TRBJ2-5; the D is unclear. Trimming left V 2 bases short and J 3 bases short, with 10 bases between. Germline V gives CDR1 DFQATT, CDR2 SNEGSKA (reference sequence). The CDR3 sequence is 13 residues long.

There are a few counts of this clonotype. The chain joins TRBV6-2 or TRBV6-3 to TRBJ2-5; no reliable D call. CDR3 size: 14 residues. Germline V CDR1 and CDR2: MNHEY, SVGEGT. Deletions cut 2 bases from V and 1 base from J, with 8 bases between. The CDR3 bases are TGTGCCAGCAGTTACGTTCTAGGCCAAGAGACCCAGTACTTC. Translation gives CASSYVLGQETQYF.

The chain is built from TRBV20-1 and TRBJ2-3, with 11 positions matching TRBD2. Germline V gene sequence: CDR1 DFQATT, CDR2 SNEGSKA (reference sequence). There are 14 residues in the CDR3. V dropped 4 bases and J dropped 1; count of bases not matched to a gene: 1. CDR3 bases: TGCAGTGCTAAGGGACTAGCGGGCACAGATACGCAGTATTTT. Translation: CSAKGLAGTDTQYF.

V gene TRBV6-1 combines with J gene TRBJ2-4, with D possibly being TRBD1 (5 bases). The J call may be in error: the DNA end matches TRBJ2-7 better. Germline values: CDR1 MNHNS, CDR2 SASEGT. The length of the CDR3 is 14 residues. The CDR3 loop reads CASSEGRQSNEQYF. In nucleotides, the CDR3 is TGTGCCAGCAGTGAGGGCCGACAGAGCAACGAGCAGTACTTC.

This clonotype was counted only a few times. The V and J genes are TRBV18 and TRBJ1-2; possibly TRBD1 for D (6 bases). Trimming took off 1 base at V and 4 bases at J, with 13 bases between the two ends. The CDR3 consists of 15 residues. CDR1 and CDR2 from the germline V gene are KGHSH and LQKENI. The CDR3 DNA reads TGTGCCAGCTCACCACGGATAGGACAGTTCTATGGCTACACCTTC. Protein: CASSPRIGQFYGYTF.

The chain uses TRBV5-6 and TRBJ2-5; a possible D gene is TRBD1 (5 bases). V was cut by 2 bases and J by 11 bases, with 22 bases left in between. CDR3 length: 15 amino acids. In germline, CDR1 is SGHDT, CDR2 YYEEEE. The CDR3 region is CASSFLAFGHGEQYF. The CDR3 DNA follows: TGTGCCAGCAGCTTTCTGGCTTTTGGACATGGTGAGCAGTACTTC.